This TCR beta chain is drawn from a study of T cells in Graves' hyperthyroidism and ophthalmopathy (dated by TCRdb to about 2019). For the study in its entirety: TCR V-J signatures able to tell the groups apart were searched for in a discovery cohort of some 100 patients, of whom more than 40 had Graves' ophthalmopathy and 57 had stable Graves' hyperthyroidism. For training and testing, the roughly 100 patients in the discovery cohort were randomly divided in a 7:3 ratio. Whether ophthalmopathy could be predicted prospectively was tested in an independent validation cohort made up of under 20 hyperthyroidism patients plus 17 patients who later progressed to ophthalmopathy. Once sampling was done, hyperthyroidism patients were given methimazole at a starting dose of 30 mg daily, whereas ophthalmopathy patients were given high-dose intravenous methylprednisolone. The paper describes TCR Vbeta CDR3 sequencing of 120 to 150 peripheral blood samples, made up of some 40 ophthalmopathy patients, some 80 hyperthyroidism patients and some 17 progressor patients. In addition, the study compared T-cell repertoires in thyroid tissue and in blood from about six Graves' hyperthyroidism patients.

The TCR beta CDR3 regions were amplified from RNA transcripts. The TCR CDR3 was subjected to a first round of RT-PCR using the HTBI primer set and the Qiagen OneStep RT-PCR kit. The libraries were constructed in a second round of multiplex PCR and then size-selected and purified. Paired-end sequencing of the libraries was performed with 100 bp reads on an Illumina HiSeq2000. Per the authors' processing: Raw data were processed with SOAPnuke, discarding reads with adapters, uncalled bases, mean Phred below 15, or no exact constant-primer or identifier match. High-quality paired reads were merged with COPE v1.2.5, and unique nucleotide sequences were defined as clonotypes. MiTCR v1.1 was used to align the clonotypes against IMGT TRBV, TRBD and TRBJ reference segments. The analysis was restricted to V-J combinations with a frequency above 0.0001, which together covered around 99% of the repertoires. A TCS score was defined as the ratio between F50 (clonal expansion) and ExV (chaos), using BLOSUM62-based TCRdist between CDR3 peptides within each V-J. Welch's t-statistics and random forest reduced roughly 500 V-J features to 13, which were used in a naive Bayes classifier (R e1071). Thyroid-blood repertoire similarity was quantified with the Morisita-Horn index. TCRdb reran the public reads through fastp at Q25 and MiXCR, keeping productive beta chains. Records with the same CDR3 protein are collapsed into one entry carrying the most frequent genes and DNA. TCRdb, not the authors, supplied the V and J calls. The sample table records about 500,000 distinct CDR3 sequences; approximately 49% of these occur just once. About two fifths of the sample lies in the top ten.

This clonotype was seen ten or more times. Its antigen is currently not known. The sample holds no much larger clone one base away, and base qualities are not on file. Broader findings and caveats from the paper: Most expanded thyroid clonotypes (frequency above 0.001) were also detected in blood, a finding suggesting that blood repertoires may reflect thyroid immune responses. A 13 V-J signature model separated ophthalmopathy from stable hyperthyroidism, with approximately 86% sensitivity and 81% to 82% specificity in cross-validation and 80%/75% in testing. No statistical method was used to fix the sample size in advance, and group allocation was not hidden from the investigators. In validation, progression to ophthalmopathy was predicted by the model with about 70% sensitivity and around 76% specificity, a median of approximately 6.5 months before onset.

Patients with uncontrolled infections, other autoimmune diseases, pregnancy or lactation were excluded. Clinical symptoms, serum thyroxine and TRAb, thyroid ultrasound, and orbital computed tomography formed the basis for the diagnoses. Trizol reagent was used to extract total RNA, and RNA quality was then checked on an Agilent 2100 Bioanalyzer. This sequence originates from an adult woman with Graves' disease, either hyperthyroidism or ophthalmopathy (not recorded which). Sequencing input: peripheral blood or thyroid tissue (not recorded which).

In nucleotides, the sequence is TGTGCCAGCAGTGCAGGACAGGGGGCGAACACTGAAGCTTTCTTT. It is translated as CASSAGQGANTEAFF. The chain was built from TRBV12-3 or TRBV12-4 and TRBJ1-1; the central 11 bases match TRBD1. The CDR3, from cysteine to phenylalanine, totals 15 residues. Only the CDR3 DNA is retained, 45 bases long and in frame from the first base. V trim: 5 bases; J trim: 1 base; unmatched bases: 3.